This TCR beta chain was sequenced for a study of blood T cell repertoires in COVID-19. In the study's own analysis: Scientists estimated how many nucleated cells there were by amplifying reference gene primers. The method was immunoSEQ multiplex PCR; TCRdb's version includes in-frame clones alone and lacks a portion of them. V, J and clone size are taken as reported in that table, and D and trimming were inferred from the DNA itself. The data hold under 300,000 clones, with around four fifths observed a single time. This CDR3 has 15 amino acids. Trimming removed 6 bases from V and 3 bases from J; junction bases left unmatched: 6. Germline lookup yields CDR1 MRHNA and CDR2 SNTAGT.

The sequence was obtained from a woman in her sixties with active or convalescent COVID-19. The material sequenced was peripheral blood. This sequence joins TRBV6-4 and TRBJ2-3; 10 bases are a match to TRBD2. The CDR3 DNA reads as TGTGCCAGCAGCTCTCGACTAGCGGGTACAGATACGCAGTATTTT. Amino acid sequence: CASSSRLAGTDTQYF.